These 25 T cell receptor beta chains share one sample of origin, sequenced in a study of Tregs in tolerant kidney transplant recipients. Sequencing was performed with immunoSEQ multiplex PCR; in TCRdb, only in-frame clones are kept and a portion is missing. The table includes tens of thousands of clones, around 94% detected once. Material for sequencing was CD8+ T cells from blood. These receptors originate from a human donor in good health.

The V gene is TRBV11-3, the J gene TRBJ2-7; D remains ambiguous. The V end lost 1 base, the J end lost 3 bases, and 22 bases lay between the germline ends. The CDR3 runs to 18 residues. Germline loops: CDR1 SGHNT, CDR2 YENEEA. The CDR3 nucleotides read TGTGCCAGCAGCTTAGGGGCCCCGGGCCGTGATATCAACTACGAGCAGTACTTC. This sequence encodes CASSLGAPGRDINYEQYF.

The chain joins TRBV30 to TRBJ1-4; perhaps TRBD1 as D (6 bases). Germline CDR1 reads GTSNPN; CDR2 reads SVGIG (reference sequence). The length of the CDR3 is 15 residues. Trimming removed 3 bases at V and 2 bases at J, with 13 bases between. CDR3 region: CAWRSMRGTNEKLFF. The CDR3 DNA follows: TGTGCCTGGAGGTCGATGAGGGGGACTAATGAAAAACTGTTTTTT.

The V call is TRBV6-5, the J call TRBJ2-3, with a tentative D call TRBD1 (5 bases). CDR3 size: 16 residues. With 0 bases removed from V and 1 base from J, the gap between germline ends came to 11 bases. In germline, CDR1 is MNHEY, CDR2 SVGAGI. The CDR3 reads CASSYSNPGRTDTQYF. CDR3 DNA sequence: TGTGCCAGCAGTTACTCGAACCCAGGGCGCACAGATACGCAGTATTTT.

The chain employs TRBV13 and TRBJ2-7, with TRBD1 identical over 11 bases. V was pared by 4 bases and J by 5 bases, with 10 bases of the junction left unmatched. Germline V gene data show CDR1 as PRHDT and CDR2 as FYEKMQ (reference sequence). This CDR3 is built from 16 residues. CDR3 sequence (DNA): TGTGCCAGCAGCTCGAGCCCGGGACAGGGGGGGGACGAGCAGTACTTC. Amino acid sequence: CASSSSPGQGGDEQYF.

V usage is TRBV7-9 and J usage is TRBJ2-1; 7 bases align to TRBD1. V lost 1 base and J lost 6; bases outside the gene matches: 9. CDR3 length equals 16 residues. CDR1 and CDR2 (germline): SEHNR, FQNEAQ (reference sequence). CDR3 sequence (DNA): TGTGCCAGCAGCTTAGGAGGGACAGTCCGCCCCAATGAGCAGTTCTTC. It is translated as CASSLGGTVRPNEQFF.

The chain is built from TRBV19 and TRBJ2-1; tentatively, D is TRBD2 (6 bases). CDR3 size: 14 residues. The V gene's germline CDR1 is LNHDA and CDR2 SQIVND (reference sequence). Trimming removed 7 bases at V and 10 bases at J, with 20 bases between. CDR3 region: CASKKQWGVEEQFF. In nucleotides, the CDR3 is TGTGCCAGTAAAAAACAGTGGGGGGTCGAGGAGCAGTTCTTC. Full variable domain (rest looked up from reference TRBV19 and TRBJ2-1): DGGITQSPKYLFRKEGQNVTLSCEQNLNHDAMYWYRQDPGQGLRLIYYSQIVNDFQKGDIAEGYSVSREKKESFPLTVTSAQKNPTAFYLCASKKQWGVEEQFFGPGTRLTVL.

The chain links TRBV13 to TRBJ1-2; D is uncertain. CDR3 length: 12 residues. Trimming stripped 5 bases from V and 3 bases from J, with 7 bases between. CDR1 is PRHDT, CDR2 FYEKMQ, per germline (reference sequence). The CDR3 loop reads CASSGGYYGYTF. CDR3 nucleotides: TGTGCCAGCAGCGGCGGCTACTATGGCTACACCTTC.

The chain carries TRBV21-1 and TRBJ2-1; the table's D call of TRBD2 was not tested on the DNA. TRBV21-1 is noted as a pseudogene. CDR3 size: 14 residues. This CDR3 reads CASNLAVGYNEQFF. The DNA for the CDR3 is TGTGCCAGCAACCTAGCGGTCGGCTACAATGAGCAGTTCTTC.

The chain links TRBV27 to TRBJ2-7; D is tentatively TRBD1 or TRBD2 (5 bases each). V lost 6 bases, J lost 1 base, and 19 bases lay in between. CDR1 is MNHEY, CDR2 SMNVEV, per germline (reference sequence). This CDR3 has 16 residues. This chain's CDR3 is CASSLLGGGGSYEQYF. CDR3 in DNA: TGTGCCAGCAGCCTTTTGGGTGGGGGTGGGTCCTACGAGCAGTACTTC.

This sequence joins TRBV29-1 and TRBJ1-2; 12 bases map to TRBD1. V shed 7 bases and J 7 bases; nucleotides not matched to a gene: 7. This CDR3 comprises 13 residues. From germline, CDR1 is SQVTM and CDR2 ANQGSEA. The CDR3 is CSDTGQGAFGYTF. CDR3 coding DNA: TGCAGCGATACGGGACAGGGGGCTTTTGGCTACACCTTC. The full variable domain, completed using reference TRBV29-1 and TRBJ1-2, is SAVISQKPSRDICQRGTSLTIQCQVDSQVTMMFWYRQQPGQSLTLIATANQGSEATYESGFVIDKFPISRPNLTFSTLTVSNMSPEDSSIYLCSDTGQGAFGYTFGSGTRLTVV.

The chain combines TRBV19 with TRBJ2-1; a possible D gene is TRBD1 (5 bases). Germline V gene sequence: CDR1 LNHDA, CDR2 SQIVND (reference sequence). Trimming shortened V by 6 bases and J by 6 bases, and 18 bases separated the two germline ends. The CDR3 length is 15 residues. CDR3 DNA sequence: TGTGCCAGTAGCCGGAGTCCATTAAGGGGCAATGAGCAGTTCTTC. Its protein product is CASSRSPLRGNEQFF.

This chain uses TRBV27 with TRBJ1-5; TRBD1 might be the D (5 bases). With 5 bases removed from V and 0 bases from J, the gap between germline ends came to 11 bases. The CDR3 length is 15 residues. CDR1 is MNHEY and CDR2 is SMNVEV in the germline V gene (reference sequence). The CDR3 DNA reads as TGTGCCAGCAGTCCGACAGACTCTAGCAATCAGCCCCAGCATTTT. This translates into CASSPTDSSNQPQHF.

The V call is TRBV7-6, the J call TRBJ1-1, with D perhaps matching TRBD1 (5 bases). The CDR3 loop spans 12 amino acids. Germline V gene lookup returns CDR1 SGHVS and CDR2 FNYEAQ. The ends were cut back, 5 bases at V and 8 bases at J, with 12 bases in the middle. The CDR3 region has the DNA TGTGCCAGCAGCCCAACAGGAGCAGAAGCTTTCTTT. Translation: CASSPTGAEAFF.

The rearrangement joins TRBV4-1 to TRBJ1-1; D gene ambiguous. Germline CDR1 reads MGHRA; CDR2 reads YSYEKL. Trimming took off 1 base at V and 3 bases at J, with 15 bases between the two ends. The CDR3 length is 16 residues. CDR3 DNA: TGCGCCAGCAGCCAAGTTTTCGAGGCCCGGGACACTGAAGCTTTCTTT. Residues: CASSQVFEARDTEAFF.

This clone was observed a handful of times. The chain combines TRBV13 with TRBJ2-3; no reliable D call. The CDR3 runs to 12 residues. V was clipped by 5 bases and J by 5 bases, with 8 bases between them. CDR1 PRHDT and CDR2 FYEKMQ come from the germline V gene (reference sequence). CDR3 loop: CASSLSGDTQYF. In DNA form, the CDR3 reads TGTGCCAGCAGCCTTTCGGGAGATACGCAGTATTTT.

The J gene is TRBJ1-3, the V gene TRBV25-1; tentative D call: TRBD1 (6 bases). Germline loops: CDR1 MGHDK, CDR2 SYGVNS. The CDR3 runs 16 residues. V lost 3 bases, J lost 4 bases, and 16 bases lay in between. The CDR3 protein is CASSDQAQGGGNTIYF. As DNA, the CDR3 is TGTGCCAGCAGTGACCAAGCGCAAGGGGGGGGAAACACCATATATTTT.

The chain uses TRBV5-1 and TRBJ2-7; TRBD1 agrees at 8 bases. This CDR3 has 15 residues. J gave up 7 bases and V 0 bases, and 9 bases lay outside the gene matches. Germline V gene lookup returns CDR1 SGHRS and CDR2 YFSETQ. Here the CDR3 DNA reads TGCGCCAGCAGCTTGGGACAGGGGAGAGTCTGGGAGCAGTACTTC. Amino acid sequence: CASSLGQGRVWEQYF.

The chain joins TRBV29-1 to TRBJ1-1, with D possibly being TRBD1 (5 bases). The CDR3 covers 14 residues. CDR1 and CDR2 from the germline V gene are SQVTM and ANQGSEA. The ends were cut back, 1 base at V and 6 bases at J, with 15 bases in the middle. The CDR3, as DNA: TGCAGCGTTGAAGGTGGGTCGGGGGAGCCTGAAGCTTTCTTT. Protein: CSVEGGSGEPEAFF.

This clone showed up just a few times. V is TRBV19 and J is TRBJ2-7, with D possibly TRBD1 on 6 matching bases. The CDR3 length is 13 residues. The V end was cut by 4 bases, the J end by 3 bases, with 10 bases between. In germline, CDR1 is LNHDA, CDR2 SQIVND (reference sequence). The chain's CDR3 is CASSTGHLYEQYF. CDR3 DNA: TGTGCCAGTAGTACGGGACACCTCTACGAGCAGTACTTC. Full variable domain (outside the CDR3, taken from reference TRBV19 and TRBJ2-7): DGGITQSPKYLFRKEGQNVTLSCEQNLNHDAMYWYRQDPGQGLRLIYYSQIVNDFQKGDIAEGYSVSREKKESFPLTVTSAQKNPTAFYLCASSTGHLYEQYFGPGTRLTVT.

The V call is TRBV7-8, the J call TRBJ2-7; D might be TRBD2 (6 bases). The germline V and J ends were trimmed by 8 bases and 6 bases, with 23 bases remaining between them. This CDR3 region has 15 residues. Germline loops: CDR1 SGHVS, CDR2 FQNEAQ. In nucleotides, the CDR3 is TGTGCCAGCGGCCTTAGGGGCCAGGGAGGAATCGAGCAGTACTTC. Translating gives CASGLRGQGGIEQYF. Variable domain in full (rest from reference TRBV7-8 and TRBJ2-7): GAGVSQSPRYKVAKRGQDVALRCDPISGHVSLFWYQQALGQGPEFLTYFQNEAQLDKSGLPSDRFFAERPEGSVSTLKIQRTQQEDSAVYLCASGLRGQGGIEQYFGPGTRLTVT.

This clone was observed once. The V call is TRBV2, the J call TRBJ1-5, with D tentatively TRBD1 (5 bases). CDR1 and CDR2 (germline): SNHLY, FYNNEI. The length of the CDR3 is 16 residues. V lost 0 bases and J 5 bases, leaving 14 bases between the germline ends. CDR3 DNA sequence: TGTGCCAGCAGTGAAGCCACGGGACTAGCAGATCAGCCCCAGCATTTT. It codes for CASSEATGLADQPQHF.

The chain carries TRBV5-1 and TRBJ2-7; D gene uncertain. Trimming cost V 3 bases and J 5 bases, with 6 bases left between them. The CDR3 has 11 amino acids. The germline V gene has CDR1 SGHRS and CDR2 YFSETQ. The CDR3 coding sequence is TGCGCCAGCAGCTCTGGGAACGAGCAGTACTTC. This gives the protein CASSSGNEQYF.

V and J are TRBV4-2 and TRBJ1-4, with D unclear. Trimming took 1 base from V and 0 from J, leaving 6 bases between them. The CDR3 consists of 15 residues. In germline, CDR1 is LGHNA, CDR2 YNFKEQ. The CDR3 reads CASSQGQATNEKLFF. In nucleotides, the CDR3 is TGTGCCAGCAGCCAAGGTCAAGCAACTAATGAAAAACTGTTTTTT.

The chain employs TRBV5-4 and TRBJ2-7; 7 positions match TRBD2. Per germline, CDR1 SGHNT and CDR2 YYREEE (reference sequence). The length of the CDR3 is 15 residues. The J segment lost 1 base and the V segment lost 2 bases, leaving 6 bases of the junction unmatched. CDR3 sequence: CASSFWASGSYEQYF. In DNA form, the CDR3 reads TGTGCCAGCAGCTTTTGGGCTAGCGGATCCTACGAGCAGTACTTC. The full variable domain, in which reference TRBV5-4 and TRBJ2-7 provide the parts outside the CDR3, is ETGVTQSPTHLIKTRGQQVTLRCSSQSGHNTVSWYQQALGQGPQFIFQYYREEENGRGNFPPRFSGLQFPNYSSELNVNALELDDSALYLCASSFWASGSYEQYFGPGTRLTVT.

The chain carries TRBV4-1 and TRBJ2-7, with TRBD2 matching over 8 bases. Germline loops: CDR1 MGHRA, CDR2 YSYEKL. This CDR3 has 16 amino acids. V lost 1 base to trimming and J lost 2 bases; unmatched junction nucleotides: 7. The CDR3 reads CASSQAPAGGPYEQYF. The CDR3 DNA reads as TGCGCCAGCAGCCAAGCCCCTGCGGGAGGCCCCTACGAGCAGTACTTC.